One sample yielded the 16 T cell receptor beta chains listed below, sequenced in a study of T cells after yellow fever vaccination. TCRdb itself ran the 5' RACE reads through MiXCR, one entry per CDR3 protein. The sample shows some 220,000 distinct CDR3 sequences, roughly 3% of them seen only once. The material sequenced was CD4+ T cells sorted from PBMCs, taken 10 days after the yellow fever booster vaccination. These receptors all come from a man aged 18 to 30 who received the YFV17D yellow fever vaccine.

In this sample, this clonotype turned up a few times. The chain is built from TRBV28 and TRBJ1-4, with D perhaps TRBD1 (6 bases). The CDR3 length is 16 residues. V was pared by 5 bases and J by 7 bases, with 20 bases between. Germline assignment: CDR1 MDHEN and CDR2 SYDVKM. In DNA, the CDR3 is TGTGCCAGCAGTCGCTTCGACAGGATGGCTGCTGAAAAACTGTTTTTT. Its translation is CASSRFDRMAAEKLFF.

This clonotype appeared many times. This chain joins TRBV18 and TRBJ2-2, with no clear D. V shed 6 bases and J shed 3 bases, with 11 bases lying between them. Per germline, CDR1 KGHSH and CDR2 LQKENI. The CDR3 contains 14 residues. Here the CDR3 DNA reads TGTGCCAGCTCCCCCCAACGGGACACCGGGGAGCTGTTTTTT. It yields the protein CASSPQRDTGELFF.

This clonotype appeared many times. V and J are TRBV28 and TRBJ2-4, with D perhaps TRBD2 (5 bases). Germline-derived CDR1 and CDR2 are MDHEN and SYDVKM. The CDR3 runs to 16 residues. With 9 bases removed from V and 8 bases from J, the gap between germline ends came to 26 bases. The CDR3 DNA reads TGTGCCAGTTATCCCGAGGGTGAGGCGTCAGTTGACATTCAGTACTTC. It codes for CASYPEGEASVDIQYF.

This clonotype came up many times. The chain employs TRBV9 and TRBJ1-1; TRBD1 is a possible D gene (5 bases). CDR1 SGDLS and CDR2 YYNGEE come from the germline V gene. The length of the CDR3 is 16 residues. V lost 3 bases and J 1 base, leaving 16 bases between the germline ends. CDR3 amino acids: CASSDMTGTANTEAFF. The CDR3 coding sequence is TGTGCCAGCAGCGACATGACCGGGACGGCGAACACTGAAGCTTTCTTT.

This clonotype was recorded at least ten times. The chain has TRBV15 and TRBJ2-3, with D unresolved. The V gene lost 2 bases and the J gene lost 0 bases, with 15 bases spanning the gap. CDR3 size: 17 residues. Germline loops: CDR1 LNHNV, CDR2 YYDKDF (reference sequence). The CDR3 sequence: CATSRPNAGTSTDTQYF. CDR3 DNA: TGTGCCACCAGCAGACCTAATGCAGGTACTAGCACAGATACGCAGTATTTT.

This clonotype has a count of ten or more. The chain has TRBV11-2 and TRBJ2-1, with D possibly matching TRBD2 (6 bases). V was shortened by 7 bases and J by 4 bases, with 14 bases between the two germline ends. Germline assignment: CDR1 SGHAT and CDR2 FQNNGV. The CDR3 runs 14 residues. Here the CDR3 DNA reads TGTGCCAGCACCCCTGGGACTCTTTACAATGAGCAGTTCTTC. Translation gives CASTPGTLYNEQFF.

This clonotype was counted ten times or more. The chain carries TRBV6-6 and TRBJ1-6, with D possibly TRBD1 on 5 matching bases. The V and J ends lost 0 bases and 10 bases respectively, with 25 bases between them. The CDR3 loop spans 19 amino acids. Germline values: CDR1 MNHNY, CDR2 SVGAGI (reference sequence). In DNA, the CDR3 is TGTGCCAGCAGTTACTCACCGGGATCGGGGGGGAGGCGGGCCTCACCCCTCCACTTT. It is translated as CASSYSPGSGGRRASPLHF.

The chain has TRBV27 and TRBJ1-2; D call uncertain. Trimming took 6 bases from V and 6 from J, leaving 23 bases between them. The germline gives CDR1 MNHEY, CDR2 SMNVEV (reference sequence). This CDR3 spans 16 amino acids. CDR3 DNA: TGTGCCAGCAGCTCTCGAATTGGTTGGGGTCAGGATGGCTACACCTTC. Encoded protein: CASSSRIGWGQDGYTF.

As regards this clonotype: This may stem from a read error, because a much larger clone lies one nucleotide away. CDR3 loop: CASSLIISGNSEAFF. As DNA, the CDR3 is TGTGCCAGCAGTTTAATTATTTCAGGGAACTCTGAAGCTTTCTTT. The rearrangement links TRBV28 to TRBJ1-1, with D maybe TRBD1 (5 bases). The CDR3 spans 15 residues. The germline V gene encodes CDR1 MDHEN and CDR2 SYDVKM.

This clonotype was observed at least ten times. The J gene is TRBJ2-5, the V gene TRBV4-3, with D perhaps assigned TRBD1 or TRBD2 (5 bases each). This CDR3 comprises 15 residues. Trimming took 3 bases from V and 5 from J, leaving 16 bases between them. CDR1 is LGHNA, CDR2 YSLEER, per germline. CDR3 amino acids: CASSQLPGPQETQYF. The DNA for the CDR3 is TGCGCCAGCAGCCAGCTTCCGGGACCCCAGGAGACCCAGTACTTC.

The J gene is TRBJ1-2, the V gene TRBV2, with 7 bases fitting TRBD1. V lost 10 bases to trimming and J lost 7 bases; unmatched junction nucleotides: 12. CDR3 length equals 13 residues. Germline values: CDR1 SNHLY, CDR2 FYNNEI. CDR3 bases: TGTGCCACAACGACAGGGTCCGTTGGTGGCTACACCTTC. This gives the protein CATTTGSVGGYTF.

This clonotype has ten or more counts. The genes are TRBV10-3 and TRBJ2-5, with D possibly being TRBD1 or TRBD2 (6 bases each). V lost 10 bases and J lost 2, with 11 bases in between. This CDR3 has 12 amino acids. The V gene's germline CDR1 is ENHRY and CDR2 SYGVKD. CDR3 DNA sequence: TGTGCCAGCGGGACACAACAAGAGACCCAGTACTTC. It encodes CASGTQQETQYF.

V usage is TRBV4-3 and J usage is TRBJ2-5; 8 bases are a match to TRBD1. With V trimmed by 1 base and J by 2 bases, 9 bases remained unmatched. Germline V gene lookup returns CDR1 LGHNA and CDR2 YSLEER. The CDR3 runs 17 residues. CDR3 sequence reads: CASSQGTGFGGQETQYF. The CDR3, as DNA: TGCGCCAGCAGCCAAGGGACAGGGTTTGGCGGGCAAGAGACCCAGTACTTC.

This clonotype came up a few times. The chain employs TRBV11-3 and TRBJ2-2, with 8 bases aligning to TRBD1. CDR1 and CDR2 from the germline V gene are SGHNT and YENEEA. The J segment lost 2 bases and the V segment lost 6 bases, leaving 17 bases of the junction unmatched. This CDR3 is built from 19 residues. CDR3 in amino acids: CASSKPGTGSPANTGELFF. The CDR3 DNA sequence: TGTGCCAGCAGTAAACCCGGGACAGGATCGCCCGCTAACACCGGGGAGCTGTTTTTT.

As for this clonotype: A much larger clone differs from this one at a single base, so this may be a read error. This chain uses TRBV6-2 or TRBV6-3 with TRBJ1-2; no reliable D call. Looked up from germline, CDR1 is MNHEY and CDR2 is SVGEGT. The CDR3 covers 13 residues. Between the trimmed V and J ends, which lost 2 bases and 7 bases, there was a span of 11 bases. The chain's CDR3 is CASSYTGPFGYTF. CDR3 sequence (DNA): TGTGCCAGCAGTTACACCGGACCCTTTGGCTACACCTTC.

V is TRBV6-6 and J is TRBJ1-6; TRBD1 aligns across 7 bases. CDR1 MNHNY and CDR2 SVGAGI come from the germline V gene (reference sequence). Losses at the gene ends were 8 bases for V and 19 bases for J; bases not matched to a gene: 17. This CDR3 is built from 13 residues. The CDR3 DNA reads TGTGCCAGCTATAAATCGACAGGGACGCACGTACACTTT. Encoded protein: CASYKSTGTHVHF.